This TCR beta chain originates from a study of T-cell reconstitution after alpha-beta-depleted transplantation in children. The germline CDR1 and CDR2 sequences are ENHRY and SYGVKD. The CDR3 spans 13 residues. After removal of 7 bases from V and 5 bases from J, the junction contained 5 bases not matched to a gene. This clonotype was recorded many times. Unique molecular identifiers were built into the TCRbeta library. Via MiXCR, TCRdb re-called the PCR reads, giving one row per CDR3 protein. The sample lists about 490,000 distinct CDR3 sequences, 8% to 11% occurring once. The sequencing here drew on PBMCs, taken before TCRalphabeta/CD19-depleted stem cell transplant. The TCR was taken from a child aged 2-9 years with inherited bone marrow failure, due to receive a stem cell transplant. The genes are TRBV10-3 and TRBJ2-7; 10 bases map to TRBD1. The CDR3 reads CAIKGQGFNEQYF. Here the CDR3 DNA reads TGTGCCATCAAGGGACAGGGGTTCAACGAGCAGTACTTC.